This T cell receptor beta chain is from a study of T cell responses to AZD1222 COVID-19 vaccine. Overall study results and limits: Close to half of spike-specific TCRs reportedly recognize unmutated variant regions.

Measured with immunoSEQ multiplex PCR; TCRdb has only the in-frame clones, and not every one. This sample carries tens of thousands of clones, more than 75% of them seen once, and the ten largest clones take less than 3.5%. A word on this clone: Its specificity is not known.

V lost 2 bases to trimming and J lost 1 base, with 9 bases between them. This CDR3 region has 15 residues. CDR1 and CDR2 from the germline V gene are MNHEY and SMNVEV (reference sequence). The sample was peripheral blood, taken on day 0 of AZD1222 vaccination. The sequence came from an adult in good health. The V and J genes are TRBV27 and TRBJ1-5, with D possibly TRBD1 on 5 matching bases. The CDR3 DNA sequence: TGTGCCAGCAGTTTAATTTCAGGGAGCAATCAGCCCCAGCATTTT. Translating gives CASSLISGSNQPQHF.